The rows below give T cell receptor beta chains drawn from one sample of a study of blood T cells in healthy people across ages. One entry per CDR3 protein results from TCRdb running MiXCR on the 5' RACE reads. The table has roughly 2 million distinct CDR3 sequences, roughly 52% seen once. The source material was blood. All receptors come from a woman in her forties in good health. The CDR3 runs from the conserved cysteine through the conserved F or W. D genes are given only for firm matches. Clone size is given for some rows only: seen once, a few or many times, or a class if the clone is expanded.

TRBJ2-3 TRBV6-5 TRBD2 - TGTGCCAGCAGTTACCCTGGCGGGGGGCCCGGTAGAGATACGCAGTATTTT CASSYPGGGPGRDTQYF
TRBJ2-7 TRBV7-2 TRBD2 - TGTGCCAGCAGCGCTGGACTAGCGGGGGGGCCCAGTCAGTACTTC CASSAGLAGGPSQYF
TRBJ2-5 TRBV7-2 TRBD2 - TGTGCCAGCAGCTTAGCGGCTAGCGGGGTCTACAAGCAGTACTTC CASSLAASGVYKQYF
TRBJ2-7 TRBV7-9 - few TGTGCCAGCAGCCCAGAAGGGACGGTAGGGCAGTACTTC CASSPEGTVGQYF
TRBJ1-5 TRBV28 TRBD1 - TGTGCCAGCAGTTTAACAGGGGGCTATAGCAATCAGCCCCAGCATTTT CASSLTGGYSNQPQHF
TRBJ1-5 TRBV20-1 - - TGCAGTGCTGTTAAAGGGCAGGGTCAGCCCCAGCATTTT CSAVKGQGQPQHF
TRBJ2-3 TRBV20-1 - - TGCAGGTCTACCACAGATACGCAGTATTTT CRSTTDTQYF
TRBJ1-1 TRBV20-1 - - TGCAGTGCTACAGGGTCTAGGGCTGAAGCTTTCTTT CSATGSRAEAFF
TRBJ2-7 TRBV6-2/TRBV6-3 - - TGTGCCAGCAGTTACTCGCAGAGGCCCTCCTACGAGCAGTACTTC CASSYSQRPSYEQYF
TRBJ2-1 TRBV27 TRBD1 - TGTGCCAGCAGTTTGGTAACCGGCGGGACAGGGGCCGTGTTCATCTACAATGAGCAGTTCTTC CASSLVTGGTGAVFIYNEQFF
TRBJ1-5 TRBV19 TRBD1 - TGTGCCAGTAGTATTCCACAGGGGAGCAATCAGCCCCAGCATTTT CASSIPQGSNQPQHF
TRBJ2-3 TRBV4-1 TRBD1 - TGCGCCAGCAGCCAGGACCAGGGGGCGAGCGGCACAGATACGCAGTATTTT CASSQDQGASGTDTQYF
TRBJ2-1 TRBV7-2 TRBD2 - TGTGCCAGCAGCTTAGTGGTTAGGCTAGCGGGGTACAATGAGCAGTTCTTC CASSLVVRLAGYNEQFF
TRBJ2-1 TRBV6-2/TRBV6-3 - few TGTGCCAGCACCATACAGAGCTCCTACAATGAGCAGTTCTTC CASTIQSSYNEQFF
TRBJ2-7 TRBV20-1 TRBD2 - TGCAGTGCAAAACTAGCGGGAGGGCCGACTGCCGAGCAGTACTTC CSAKLAGGPTAEQYF
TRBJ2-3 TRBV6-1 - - TGTGCCAGCAAGATAACAGGTAGCACAGATACGCAGTATTTT CASKITGSTDTQYF
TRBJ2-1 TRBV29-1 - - TGCAGCGCGTTACTAGCTGGTGAGCAGTTCTTC CSALLAGEQFF
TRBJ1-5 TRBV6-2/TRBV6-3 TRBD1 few TGTGCCAGCAGTTACTCCGGGACAGGGGTTCAGCCCCAGCATTTT CASSYSGTGVQPQHF
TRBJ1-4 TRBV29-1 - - TGCAGCGTTGAAGACAGGGGATATGAAAAACTGTTTTTT CSVEDRGYEKLFF
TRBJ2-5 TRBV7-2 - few TGTGCCAGCAGCTTAGACGGCAGGTTGGGGGAGACCCAGTACTTC CASSLDGRLGETQYF
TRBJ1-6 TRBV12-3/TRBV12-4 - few TGTGCCAGCAGTCGCGGGCGGAATTCACCCCTCCACTTT CASSRGRNSPLHF
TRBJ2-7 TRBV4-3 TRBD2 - TGCGCCAGCAGCCAAGAGCGGGGGGGAAGTTACGAGCGGTACTTC CASSQERGGSYERYF
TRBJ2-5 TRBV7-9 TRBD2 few TGTGCCAGCAGCTTATACGGGGGGACCCAAGAGACCCAGTACTTC CASSLYGGTQETQYF
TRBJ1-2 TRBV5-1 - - TGCGCCAGCAGCTTGGCCGCAGGGTTGGCCTATGGCTACACCTTC CASSLAAGLAYGYTF
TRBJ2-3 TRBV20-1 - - TGCAGTGCTGAACAGGGAAAAAACTGGGCAGATACGCAGTATTTT CSAEQGKNWADTQYF
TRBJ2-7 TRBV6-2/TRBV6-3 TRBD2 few TGTGCCAGCAGCCTGGGACTAGCGGGATCCTCCTACGAGCAGTACTTC CASSLGLAGSSYEQYF
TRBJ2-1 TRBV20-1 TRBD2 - TGCAGTGCTAGAGTAGGTCGGGGGGGCAATGAGCAGTTCTTC CSARVGRGGNEQFF
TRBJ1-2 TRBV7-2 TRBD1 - TGTGCCAGCAGCTTGGGACAGGGGGTTGACTATGGCTACACCTTC CASSLGQGVDYGYTF
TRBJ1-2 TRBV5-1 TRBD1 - TGCGCCAGCAGCGGCGGACAGGGAATTTGGGGCTACACCTTC CASSGGQGIWGYTF
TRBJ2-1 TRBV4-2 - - TGTGCCAGCAGCCCCACCCTGGAGGGGGCGCCTCCCTACAATGAGCAGTTCTTC CASSPTLEGAPPYNEQFF
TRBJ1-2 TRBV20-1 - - TGCAGTGCTAGCCTGACAGCGAACTATGGCTACACCTTC CSASLTANYGYTF
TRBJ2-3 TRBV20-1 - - TGCAGTGCTAGAGATCACACGGTACACACAGATACGCAGTATTTT CSARDHTVHTDTQYF
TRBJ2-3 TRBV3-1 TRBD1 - TGTGCCAGCAGCCCTTCCATACCGGGACAGGGATTATTTACGCAGTATTTT CASSPSIPGQGLFTQYF
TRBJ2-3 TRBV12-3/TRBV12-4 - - TGTGCCAGCAGGTTGGGCTTCCAATATACGCAGTATTTT CASRLGFQYTQYF
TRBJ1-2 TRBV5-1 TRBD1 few TGCGCCAGCAGCTTGGTAGTAGGACAGGGGGCGAGGTTTAGTGCGGACTATGGCTACACCTTC CASSLVVGQGARFSADYGYTF
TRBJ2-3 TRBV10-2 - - TGCGCCAGCAGTGAGTCGAGTGGTCCTAGCACAGATACGCAGTATTTT CASSESSGPSTDTQYF
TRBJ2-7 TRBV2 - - TGTGCCAGCAAGGGGAAGAACGAACGGGGGCAGTACTTC CASKGKNERGQYF
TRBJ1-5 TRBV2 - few TGTGCCAGCAGTGTAGGGCAGGAACAGCCCCAGCATTTT CASSVGQEQPQHF
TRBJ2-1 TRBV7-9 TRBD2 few TGTGCCAGCAGCTTACTAGCGGGGGCAGACAATGAGCAGTTCTTC CASSLLAGADNEQFF
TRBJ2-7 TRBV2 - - TGTGCCAGCAGGGAGGACTTTTACGAGCAGTACTTC CASREDFYEQYF
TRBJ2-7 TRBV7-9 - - TGTGCCAGCAGCCAACGGGAAAACCTTCAGTACTTC CASSQRENLQYF
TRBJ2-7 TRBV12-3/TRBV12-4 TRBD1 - TGTGCCAGCACCGACAGGGGCCCCTCCTACGAGCAGTACTTC CASTDRGPSYEQYF
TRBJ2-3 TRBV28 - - TGTGCCAGCAGTTTAACCTCGACTAGACCAGGGGCAGATACGCAGTATTTT CASSLTSTRPGADTQYF
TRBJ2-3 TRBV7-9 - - TGTGCCAGCAGCTTAGGGGGTCATGGTGCAGATACGCAGTATTTT CASSLGGHGADTQYF
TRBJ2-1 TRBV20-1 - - TGCAGTGCTAGAGACCCAGGGATGGTTGGAAATGAGCAGTTCTTC CSARDPGMVGNEQFF
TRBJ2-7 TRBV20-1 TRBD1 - TGCAGTGCTAGAGAAGGGGGCGGCTACGAGCAGTACTTC CSAREGGGYEQYF
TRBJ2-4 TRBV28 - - TGTGCCAGCAGTTTAGATGAGGGCATTCAGTACTTC CASSLDEGIQYF
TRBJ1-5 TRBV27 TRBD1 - TGTGCCAGCAGTCGGTGGACAGGGGGCGTGCAGAGCAATCAGCCCCAGCATTTT CASSRWTGGVQSNQPQHF
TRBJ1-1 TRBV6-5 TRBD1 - TGTGCCAGCAGTTACGACGGGTTACAGGGGGACACTGAAGCTTTCTTT CASSYDGLQGDTEAFF
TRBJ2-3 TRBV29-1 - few TGCAGCGTTGAAGTCAGGGATCCAGATACGCAGTATTTT CSVEVRDPDTQYF
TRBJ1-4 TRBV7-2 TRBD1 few TGTGCCAGCAGACCGCAGGGGGCCACGGGTGAAAAACTGTTTTTT CASRPQGATGEKLFF
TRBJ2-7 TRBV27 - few TGTGCCAGCAGTTTGACGGAGGGCGGCTACGAGCAGTACTTC CASSLTEGGYEQYF
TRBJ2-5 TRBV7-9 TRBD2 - TGTGCCAGCAGCTACGGGAGAACGGGGGGAGAGACCCAGTACTTC CASSYGRTGGETQYF
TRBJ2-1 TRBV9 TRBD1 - TGTGCCAGCAGCTTCGAGGGGGCAGGGGTTACCAATGAGCAGTTCTTC CASSFEGAGVTNEQFF